Given below is one T cell receptor (beta chain) in context. What antigen it recognizes has not been identified. Qualities for individual bases were not recorded, and no much larger clone is one base off. Library creation used the immunoSEQ multiplex PCR assay. TCRdb obtained this table from immuneACCESS and retained in-frame rearrangements with V and J assigned. These tables miss some clones; where compared with another copy, unresolved V genes account for less than half of the shortfall, and the remainder is unexplained. The sample contains roughly 26,000 clones, 85% to 90% of them found a single time. Roughly 15% of the sample lies in the top ten. CDR1 is given as SEHNR and CDR2 as FQNEAQ, both from the germline V gene (reference sequence). The junction shows trimming of 4 bases on V and 6 bases on J, and the gene matches do not reach 11 bases of it. CDR3 length: 15 amino acids, cysteine to phenylalanine. The sequence is cut down to CDR3 DNA, 45 bases in frame from base 1.

This record belongs to a study of T cell changes during pregnancy in multiple sclerosis (dated by TCRdb to between 2019 and 2020). The study in broad terms: Changes in the T cell repertoire over the course of pregnancy were examined in this study in women with multiple sclerosis.

This sequence was found in a female donor with multiple sclerosis, enrolled in a pregnancy study. The source material was CD8+ T cells from peripheral blood mononuclear cells, sampled in the second trimester of pregnancy. The chain employs TRBV7-9 and TRBJ2-7; 8 central nucleotides agree with TRBD1. The CDR3 in this case is CASSSLRQGLGEQYF. The DNA sequence is as follows: TGTGCCAGCAGCTCGTTACGACAGGGGCTGGGCGAGCAGTACTTC.